Listed below are T cell receptor beta chains from one sample, sequenced in a study of T cells in Graves' hyperthyroidism and ophthalmopathy. TCRdb itself ran the multiplex PCR reads through MiXCR, one entry per CDR3 protein. The table records 300,000 to 450,000 distinct CDR3 sequences, around 13% of them present only once. Source material: blood. The receptors were gathered from a woman aged 18-29 years with Graves' hyperthyroidism. The CDR3 runs from the conserved cysteine through the conserved F or W. A D gene is named only where the DNA matches it firmly. A row's size may be missing; if present it is once, few, many or a size class.

D,J,V,size,DNA,CDR3
TRBD2,TRBJ2-3,TRBV7-3,NA,TGTGCCAGCAGCTTATTAGGTAGCGGGAGGGCAGATACGCAGTATTTT,CASSLLGSGRADTQYF
TRBD1,TRBJ2-2,TRBV20-1,few,TGCAGTGCTAGAGACCTCGACAGGGGGTCCACCGGGGAGCTGTTTTTT,CSARDLDRGSTGELFF
NA,TRBJ2-2,TRBV10-3,few,TGTGCCATCAGTGAGTCGTCCGGGGAGCTGTTTTTT,CAISESSGELFF
TRBD1,TRBJ2-1,TRBV30,many,TGTGCCTGGGACAGGGAATCCTACAATGAGCAGTTCTTC,CAWDRESYNEQFF
NA,TRBJ1-2,TRBV6-1,NA,TGTGCCGCCTACACCTCCCCTGGGGTTAACTATGGCTACACCTTC,CAAYTSPGVNYGYTF
TRBD1,TRBJ1-5,TRBV27,NA,TGTGCCAGCAGTCCAGGGGGCTGGCAGCCCCAGCATTTT,CASSPGGWQPQHF
NA,TRBJ2-7,TRBV27,many,TGTGCCAGCGGCACAGGGCCCTCCTACGAGCAGTACTTC,CASGTGPSYEQYF
NA,TRBJ2-7,TRBV5-1,many,TGCGCCAGCAGCCCCCTAGGACAGCGTCGCGAGCAGTACTTC,CASSPLGQRREQYF
NA,TRBJ1-1,TRBV12-3/TRBV12-4,many,TGTGCCAGCAGTCTTAACCACCCCATGAACACTGAAGCTTTCTTT,CASSLNHPMNTEAFF
TRBD2,TRBJ2-7,TRBV7-2,NA,TGTGCCAGCAGCGCGCGACTAGCGGGGGTGCAGTACTTC,CASSARLAGVQYF
NA,TRBJ1-4,TRBV29-1,many,TGCAGCGTTGCTGGTAGAGGAAGGGAAAAACTGTTTTTT,CSVAGRGREKLFF
TRBD1,TRBJ1-2,TRBV20-1,NA,TGCAGTGCTCCTTCAGGGGGCGACTTAAATTGGCACCTCGACAGGGGTATCTATGGCTACACCTTC,CSAPSGGDLNWHLDRGIYGYTF
NA,TRBJ1-5,TRBV4-2,many,TGTGCCAGCAGCCAAGAATGGAGGAGCAATCAGCCCCAGCATTTT,CASSQEWRSNQPQHF
NA,TRBJ2-2,TRBV11-1,many,TGTGCCAGCAGCGTAACGATCCCCGGGGAGCTGTTTTTT,CASSVTIPGELFF
TRBD2,TRBJ2-1,TRBV7-6,few,TGTGCCAGCAGCTTGGGACTACCTAGCGGGAGTATGAACAATGAGCAGTTCTTC,CASSLGLPSGSMNNEQFF
NA,TRBJ1-1,TRBV7-2,many,TGTGCCAGCAGCTTAGATGGGTGGGGAGCTTTCTTT,CASSLDGWGAFF
NA,TRBJ1-1,TRBV6-5,many,TGTGCCAGCAGTTACTCTTCCCTTACTCGCCGGAACACTGAAGCTTTCTTT,CASSYSSLTRRNTEAFF
NA,TRBJ2-7,TRBV5-4,NA,TGTGCCAGCAGCTTAAGTCCGGACTTCCTTGATTACGAGCAGTACTTC,CASSLSPDFLDYEQYF
TRBD1,TRBJ2-7,TRBV29-1,many,TGCAGCGTCTCCCGGGACAGGGGGCCTGACGAGCAGTACTTC,CSVSRDRGPDEQYF
NA,TRBJ1-4,TRBV2,many,TGTGCCAGCAGTAGGGCCCAGGGTAGGAGTGAAAAACTGTTTTTT,CASSRAQGRSEKLFF
NA,TRBJ1-4,TRBV18,many,TGTGCCAGCTCACCAGCAGGACAGCCGAATGAAAAACTGTTTTTT,CASSPAGQPNEKLFF
TRBD1,TRBJ2-7,TRBV28,many,TGTGCCAGCAGTTCCCTACAGGGGATGTTCTACGAGCAGTACTTC,CASSSLQGMFYEQYF
NA,TRBJ1-2,TRBV3-1,many,TGTGCCAGCAGCCAAGACTTGGCAGGTGAAGCTAACTATGGCTACACCTTC,CASSQDLAGEANYGYTF
NA,TRBJ1-1,TRBV28,many,TGTGCCAGCAGTTTAAACAGGTTTAGTGCTACCGCTGAAGCTTTCTTT,CASSLNRFSATAEAFF
NA,TRBJ1-2,TRBV30,NA,TGTGCCTGGAGTAAAAAGGGCCAGGGAGGCTACACCTTC,CAWSKKGQGGYTF